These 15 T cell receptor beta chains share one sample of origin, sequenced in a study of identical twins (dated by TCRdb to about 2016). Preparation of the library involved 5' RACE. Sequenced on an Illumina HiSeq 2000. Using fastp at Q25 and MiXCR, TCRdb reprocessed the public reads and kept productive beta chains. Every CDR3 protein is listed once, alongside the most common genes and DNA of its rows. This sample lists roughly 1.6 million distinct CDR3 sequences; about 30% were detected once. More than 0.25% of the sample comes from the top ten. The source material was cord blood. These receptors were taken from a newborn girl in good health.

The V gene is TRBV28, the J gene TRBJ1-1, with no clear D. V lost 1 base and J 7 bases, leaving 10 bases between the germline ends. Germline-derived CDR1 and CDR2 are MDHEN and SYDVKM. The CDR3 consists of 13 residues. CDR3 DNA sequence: TGTGCCAGCAGTTTATATCGGAACCTTGAAGCTTTCTTT. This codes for CASSLYRNLEAFF.

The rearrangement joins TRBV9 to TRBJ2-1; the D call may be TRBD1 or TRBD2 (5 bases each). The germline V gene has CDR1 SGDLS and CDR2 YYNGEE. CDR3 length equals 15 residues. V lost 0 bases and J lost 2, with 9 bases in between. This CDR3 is CASSVGDRAYNEQFF. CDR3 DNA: TGTGCCAGCAGCGTAGGGGACCGGGCCTACAATGAGCAGTTCTTC.

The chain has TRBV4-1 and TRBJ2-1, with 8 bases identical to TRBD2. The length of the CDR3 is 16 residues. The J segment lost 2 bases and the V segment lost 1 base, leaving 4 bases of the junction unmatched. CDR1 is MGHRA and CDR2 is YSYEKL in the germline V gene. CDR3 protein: CASSQGRGGPYNEQFF. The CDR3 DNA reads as TGCGCCAGCAGCCAAGGGCGCGGGGGGCCCTACAATGAGCAGTTCTTC.

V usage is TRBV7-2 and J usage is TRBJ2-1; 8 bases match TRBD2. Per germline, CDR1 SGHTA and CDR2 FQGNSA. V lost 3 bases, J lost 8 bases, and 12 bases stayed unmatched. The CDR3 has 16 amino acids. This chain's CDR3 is CASSLLTGGPYDEQFF. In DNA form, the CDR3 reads TGTGCCAGCAGCTTGCTTACGGGGGGGCCTTATGATGAGCAGTTCTTC.

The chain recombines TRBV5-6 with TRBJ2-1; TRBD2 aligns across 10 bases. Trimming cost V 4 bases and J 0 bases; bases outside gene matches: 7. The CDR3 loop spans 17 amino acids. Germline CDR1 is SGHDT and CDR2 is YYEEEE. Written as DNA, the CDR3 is TGTGCCAGCAGCCCACGACTAGCGGGCGACTCCTACAATGAGCAGTTCTTC. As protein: CASSPRLAGDSYNEQFF.

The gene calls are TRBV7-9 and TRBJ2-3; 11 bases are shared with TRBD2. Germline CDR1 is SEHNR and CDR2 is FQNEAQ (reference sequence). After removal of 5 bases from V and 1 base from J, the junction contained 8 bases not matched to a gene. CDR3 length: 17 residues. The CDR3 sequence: CASSPTSGGGGTDTQYF. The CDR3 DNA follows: TGTGCCAGCAGCCCCACTAGCGGGGGAGGGGGCACAGATACGCAGTATTTT.

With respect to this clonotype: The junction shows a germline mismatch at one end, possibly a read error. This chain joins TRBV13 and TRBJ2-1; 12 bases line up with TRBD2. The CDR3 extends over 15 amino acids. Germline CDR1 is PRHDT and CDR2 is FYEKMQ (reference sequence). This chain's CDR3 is CASGLAGGSYNEQFF. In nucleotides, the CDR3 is TGTGCCAGCGGCCTAGCGGGAGGGTCCTACAATGAACAGTTCTTC.

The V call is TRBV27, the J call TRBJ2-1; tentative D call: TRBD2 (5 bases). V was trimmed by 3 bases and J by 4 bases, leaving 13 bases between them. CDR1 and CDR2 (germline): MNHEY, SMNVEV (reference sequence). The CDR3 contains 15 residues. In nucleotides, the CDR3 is TGTGCCAGCAGTTTGTGGACTCCCGTATACAATGAGCAGTTCTTC. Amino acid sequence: CASSLWTPVYNEQFF.

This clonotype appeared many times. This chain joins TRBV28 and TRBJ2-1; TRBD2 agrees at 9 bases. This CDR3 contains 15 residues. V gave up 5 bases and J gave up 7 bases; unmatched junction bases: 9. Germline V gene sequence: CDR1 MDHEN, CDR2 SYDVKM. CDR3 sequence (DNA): TGTGCCAGCAGTCCAGCTAGCGGGATTCGGAATGAGCAGTTCTTC. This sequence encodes CASSPASGIRNEQFF.

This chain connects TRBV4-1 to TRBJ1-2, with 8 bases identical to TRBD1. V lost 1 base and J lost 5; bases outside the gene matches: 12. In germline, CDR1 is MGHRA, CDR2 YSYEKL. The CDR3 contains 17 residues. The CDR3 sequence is CASSQGGRGQSFYGYTF. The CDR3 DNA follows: TGCGCCAGCAGCCAAGGAGGCAGGGGGCAAAGTTTTTATGGCTACACCTTC.

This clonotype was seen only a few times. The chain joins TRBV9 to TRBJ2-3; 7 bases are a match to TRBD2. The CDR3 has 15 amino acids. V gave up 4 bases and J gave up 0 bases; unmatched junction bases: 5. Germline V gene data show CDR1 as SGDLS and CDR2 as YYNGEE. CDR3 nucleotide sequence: TGTGCCAGCAGCCGTAATAGCGGGAGCACAGATACGCAGTATTTT. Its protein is CASSRNSGSTDTQYF.

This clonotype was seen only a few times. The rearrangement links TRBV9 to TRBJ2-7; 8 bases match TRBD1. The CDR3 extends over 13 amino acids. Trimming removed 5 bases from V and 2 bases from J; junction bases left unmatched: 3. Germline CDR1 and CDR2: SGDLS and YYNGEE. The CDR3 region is CASSNRGTYEQYF. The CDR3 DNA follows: TGTGCCAGCAGTAACAGGGGGACCTACGAGCAGTACTTC.

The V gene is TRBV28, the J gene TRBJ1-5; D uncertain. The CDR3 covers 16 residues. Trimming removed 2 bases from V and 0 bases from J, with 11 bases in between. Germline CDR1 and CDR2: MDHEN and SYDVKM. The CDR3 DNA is TGTGCCAGCAGTTTACCACGGCCGGCTAGCAATCAGCCCCAGCATTTT. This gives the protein CASSLPRPASNQPQHF.

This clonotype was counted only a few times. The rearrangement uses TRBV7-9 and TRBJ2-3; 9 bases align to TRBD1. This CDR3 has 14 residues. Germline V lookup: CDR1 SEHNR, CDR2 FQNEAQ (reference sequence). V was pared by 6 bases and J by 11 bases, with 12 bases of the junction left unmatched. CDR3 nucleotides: TGTGCCAGCAGTTTGACCGGGACAGGGAGCCGGCAGTATTTT. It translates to CASSLTGTGSRQYF.

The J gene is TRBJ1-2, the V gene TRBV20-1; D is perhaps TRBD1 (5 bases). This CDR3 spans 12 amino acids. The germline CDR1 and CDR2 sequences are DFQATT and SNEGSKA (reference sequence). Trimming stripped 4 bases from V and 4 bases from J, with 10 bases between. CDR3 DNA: TGCAGTGCTAAACAGGCCGTCTATGGCTACACCTTC. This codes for CSAKQAVYGYTF.